This T cell receptor (beta chain) was observed in a study of beta chain features in type 1 diabetes. Looking at the study overall: When patients were set against healthy donors, age, gender and cell yields were similar. Study-wide results and caveats: It was among patients, rather than healthy donors, that naive, central memory and Treg TCRB repertoires appeared more similar. PCR could preferentially amplify shorter templates, alike in patients and controls.

The authors obtained over 95% purity in all sorted populations. On this clone itself: The antigen is undetermined.

Looked up from germline, CDR1 is SQVTM and CDR2 is ANQGSEA. The CDR3 consists of 14 residues. Between the trimmed V and J ends, which lost 6 bases and 6 bases, there was a span of 19 bases. Every bit of the isolated RNA underwent reverse transcription, so sequencing read expressed TCRB transcripts. Profiled with immunoSEQ multiplex PCR; TCRdb holds only in-frame clones, not every one. The sample consists of about 620,000 clones, less than 20% of them appearing once. The chain is built from TRBV29-1 and TRBJ2-3, with D possibly matching TRBD2 (6 bases). This TCR was sampled from a man younger than 35 in good health. Sequencing used naive CD4+ T cells from blood. CDR3 coding DNA: TGCAGCGTCCGGAAGGGGCCTACTAGCGATACGCAGTATTTT. It is translated as CSVRKGPTSDTQYF.